A selection of T cell receptor beta chains follows, all from one sample in a study of identical twins. MiXCR was run by TCRdb on the 5' RACE reads, yielding one entry per CDR3 protein. The data contain about 690,000 distinct CDR3 sequences, around 6.1% of them singletons. The specimen sequenced was naive T cells sorted from blood. These receptors were obtained from a man aged 18 to 35 in good health. The CDR3 runs from the conserved cysteine through the conserved F or W. A D gene is named only where the DNA matches it firmly. The size field is filled for only some rows; it gives once, few, many or a size class.

size: many
J: TRBJ2-3
D: TRBD2
V: TRBV29-1
CDR3: CSVAERGYTQYF
DNA: TGCAGCGTTGCCGAGCGGGGCTATACGCAGTATTTT

size: -
J: TRBJ2-2
D: TRBD1
V: TRBV5-1
CDR3: CASTRDRGPGELFF
DNA: TGCGCCAGTACCCGGGACAGGGGACCCGGGGAGCTGTTTTTT

size: many
J: TRBJ2-2
D: -
V: TRBV20-1
CDR3: CSALQGPNTGELFF
DNA: TGCAGTGCTTTGCAGGGGCCGAACACCGGGGAGCTGTTTTTT

size: few
J: TRBJ1-1
D: -
V: TRBV29-1
CDR3: CSVEDLLGRTEAFF
DNA: TGCAGCGTTGAAGATCTCCTGGGAAGGACTGAAGCTTTCTTT

size: -
J: TRBJ1-6
D: -
V: TRBV5-1
CDR3: CASSPGTLDVSPLHF
DNA: TGCGCCAGCAGCCCTGGGACGCTGGATGTTTCACCCCTCCACTTT

size: many
J: TRBJ2-1
D: -
V: TRBV20-1
CDR3: CSAKPPLQTYNEQFF
DNA: TGCAGTGCTAAACCACCGCTCCAGACATACAATGAGCAGTTCTTC

size: few
J: TRBJ1-5
D: TRBD1
V: TRBV27
CDR3: CASSPWRQGSQPQHF
DNA: TGTGCCAGCAGTCCCTGGCGACAGGGCTCTCAGCCCCAGCATTTT

size: many
J: TRBJ1-2
D: -
V: TRBV5-1
CDR3: CASSLAGHPLDGYTF
DNA: TGCGCCAGCAGCTTGGCAGGACACCCCTTGGACGGCTACACCTTC

size: -
J: TRBJ2-5
D: -
V: TRBV20-1
CDR3: CSARDRLRAYQETQYF
DNA: TGCAGTGCTAGAGATCGTTTGAGGGCGTACCAAGAGACCCAGTACTTC

size: many
J: TRBJ2-5
D: -
V: TRBV20-1
CDR3: CSALLGFETQYF
DNA: TGCAGTGCTCTATTGGGGTTCGAGACCCAGTACTTC

size: many
J: TRBJ2-1
D: -
V: TRBV27
CDR3: CASSLYIRLGSYNEQFF
DNA: TGTGCCAGCAGTTTATATATCAGACTAGGGAGTTACAATGAGCAGTTCTTC

size: -
J: TRBJ2-3
D: -
V: TRBV7-9
CDR3: CASSFGPLVTDTQYF
DNA: TGTGCCAGCAGCTTTGGACCCCTGGTAACAGATACGCAGTATTTT

size: few
J: TRBJ2-6
D: TRBD1
V: TRBV9
CDR3: CASSMTGTAGANVLTF
DNA: TGTGCCAGCAGCATGACAGGGACGGCTGGGGCCAACGTCCTGACTTTC

size: many
J: TRBJ2-1
D: -
V: TRBV6-2/TRBV6-3
CDR3: CASSPPDRANNEQFF
DNA: TGTGCCAGCAGTCCCCCGGACAGAGCCAACAATGAGCAGTTCTTC

size: -
J: TRBJ2-3
D: TRBD2
V: TRBV7-3
CDR3: CASSLWGLAGVQETDTQYF
DNA: TGTGCCAGCAGCTTATGGGGGCTAGCGGGAGTACAAGAAACAGATACGCAGTATTTT

size: -
J: TRBJ1-6
D: -
V: TRBV21-1
CDR3: CASSKGTGEASPLHF
DNA: TGTGCCAGCAGCAAAGGAACAGGGGAGGCTTCACCCCTCCACTTT

size: few
J: TRBJ2-1
D: -
V: TRBV7-2
CDR3: CASSPGAREFF
DNA: TGTGCCAGCAGCCCCGGCGCTAGGGAGTTCTTC

size: -
J: TRBJ2-7
D: -
V: TRBV29-1
CDR3: CSVEVIGTLPMEQYF
DNA: TGCAGCGTTGAAGTGATAGGAACACTGCCAATGGAGCAGTACTTC

size: -
J: TRBJ2-3
D: -
V: TRBV4-2
CDR3: CASSENQGLSPDTQYF
DNA: TGTGCCAGCAGCGAAAACCAGGGACTTTCGCCAGATACGCAGTATTTT

size: -
J: TRBJ2-4
D: TRBD1
V: TRBV7-2
CDR3: CASSLGTGAPPGNIQYF
DNA: TGTGCCAGCAGCTTAGGAACAGGGGCACCCCCGGGAAACATTCAGTACTTC

size: -
J: TRBJ2-1
D: -
V: TRBV7-9
CDR3: CASSPNGLEQFF
DNA: TGTGCCAGCAGCCCCAACGGCCTTGAGCAGTTCTTC

size: -
J: TRBJ2-7
D: -
V: TRBV5-1
CDR3: CASSWGGGASYEQYF
DNA: TGCGCCAGCAGCTGGGGTGGCGGAGCCTCCTACGAGCAGTACTTC

size: few
J: TRBJ2-1
D: -
V: TRBV11-2
CDR3: CASSLEAEGREFF
DNA: TGTGCCAGCAGCTTGGAAGCGGAGGGAAGGGAGTTCTTC

size: many
J: TRBJ2-5
D: -
V: TRBV7-2
CDR3: CASSPSWGGQETQYF
DNA: TGTGCCAGCAGCCCCTCCTGGGGAGGACAAGAGACCCAGTACTTC

size: -
J: TRBJ2-7
D: TRBD2
V: TRBV12-3/TRBV12-4
CDR3: CASSSRAGVSYEQYF
DNA: TGTGCCAGCAGTTCACGAGCGGGAGTGTCCTACGAGCAGTACTTC

size: -
J: TRBJ2-1
D: TRBD1
V: TRBV18
CDR3: CASSPGVDRGYNEQFF
DNA: TGTGCCAGCTCTCCCGGGGTGGACAGGGGCTACAATGAGCAGTTCTTC

size: many
J: TRBJ2-2
D: -
V: TRBV15
CDR3: CATSSGRVTGELFF
DNA: TGTGCCACCAGCAGCGGTCGGGTCACCGGGGAGCTGTTTTTT

size: many
J: TRBJ2-1
D: -
V: TRBV24-1
CDR3: CATSDADGDSYNEQFF
DNA: TGTGCCACCAGTGATGCCGACGGGGACTCCTACAATGAGCAGTTCTTC

size: few
J: TRBJ1-5
D: -
V: TRBV2
CDR3: CASSGRGAGSETYSNQPQHF
DNA: TGTGCCAGCAGTGGCAGGGGCGCGGGATCAGAGACTTATAGCAATCAGCCCCAGCATTTT

size: many
J: TRBJ1-6
D: -
V: TRBV7-2
CDR3: CASSLLSPLHF
DNA: TGTGCCAGCAGCTTACTCTCACCCCTCCACTTT

size: few
J: TRBJ2-3
D: TRBD1
V: TRBV6-1
CDR3: CASRQGSLTDTQYF
DNA: TGTGCCAGCAGACAGGGGTCCCTCACAGATACGCAGTATTTT

size: many
J: TRBJ1-5
D: TRBD1
V: TRBV12-3/TRBV12-4
CDR3: CASRDRNQPQHF
DNA: TGTGCCAGCAGGGACAGGAATCAGCCCCAGCATTTT

size: few
J: TRBJ2-1
D: TRBD2
V: TRBV11-2
CDR3: CASSLVAGPSSYNEQFF
DNA: TGTGCCAGCAGCCTCGTAGCGGGGCCGAGCTCCTACAATGAGCAGTTCTTC

size: many
J: TRBJ2-7
D: TRBD2
V: TRBV15
CDR3: CATSKQLAGGLGRDEQYF
DNA: TGTGCCACCAGCAAACAACTAGCGGGAGGCCTCGGGAGAGACGAGCAGTACTTC

size: -
J: TRBJ1-1
D: TRBD1
V: TRBV20-1
CDR3: CSALFGQGFSWVTEAFF
DNA: TGCAGTGCCCTCTTCGGACAGGGGTTTTCTTGGGTCACTGAAGCTTTCTTT

size: -
J: TRBJ2-2
D: -
V: TRBV27
CDR3: CASSQTGLAGTGELFF
DNA: TGTGCCAGCAGCCAAACGGGACTGGCGGGTACCGGGGAGCTGTTTTTT

size: -
J: TRBJ2-1
D: TRBD2
V: TRBV7-8
CDR3: CASSSTSVGEQFF
DNA: TGTGCCAGCAGCTCGACTAGCGTGGGGGAGCAGTTCTTC

size: many
J: TRBJ2-3
D: -
V: TRBV12-3/TRBV12-4
CDR3: CASIARARGTDTQYF
DNA: TGTGCCAGCATAGCCCGGGCTCGAGGGACAGATACGCAGTATTTT

size: -
J: TRBJ2-7
D: -
V: TRBV25-1
CDR3: CASSMSGSSYEQYF
DNA: TGTGCCAGCAGCATGTCGGGATCTTCCTACGAGCAGTACTTC

size: many
J: TRBJ1-2
D: -
V: TRBV7-2
CDR3: CASSLSPGGDYGYTF
DNA: TGTGCCAGCAGCTTATCCCCAGGAGGGGACTATGGCTACACCTTC

size: -
J: TRBJ2-7
D: TRBD2
V: TRBV12-3/TRBV12-4
CDR3: CASADRTSGTISQCF
DNA: TGTGCCAGCGCAGACCGGACTAGCGGGACCATTTCGCAGTGCTTC

size: few
J: TRBJ2-6
D: -
V: TRBV13
CDR3: CASSLSRTEVSGPSGANVLTF
DNA: TGTGCCAGCAGCTTATCTCGGACAGAGGTCTCCGGACCATCTGGGGCCAACGTCCTGACTTTC

size: few
J: TRBJ1-5
D: -
V: TRBV2
CDR3: CASSGIEGSAQPQHF
DNA: TGTGCCAGCAGTGGGATCGAGGGATCGGCGCAGCCCCAGCATTTT

size: many
J: TRBJ2-1
D: -
V: TRBV29-1
CDR3: CSVELLNYNEQFF
DNA: TGCAGCGTTGAACTTCTAAATTACAATGAGCAGTTCTTC

size: many
J: TRBJ2-1
D: -
V: TRBV7-9
CDR3: CASSLGHNEQFF
DNA: TGTGCCAGCAGCTTAGGGCACAATGAGCAGTTCTTC

size: many
J: TRBJ2-1
D: TRBD2
V: TRBV7-2
CDR3: CASSHGTTYNEQFF
DNA: TGTGCCAGCAGCCATGGGACTACCTACAATGAGCAGTTCTTC

size: -
J: TRBJ2-1
D: TRBD2
V: TRBV29-1
CDR3: CSVGGLAGNEQFF
DNA: TGCAGCGTTGGGGGACTAGCGGGAAATGAGCAGTTCTTC

size: few
J: TRBJ2-3
D: TRBD2
V: TRBV3-1
CDR3: CASSQMPARLAGGGTQYF
DNA: TGTGCCAGCAGCCAGATGCCGGCGAGACTAGCGGGAGGCGGAACGCAGTATTTT

size: -
J: TRBJ2-5
D: -
V: TRBV5-1
CDR3: CASSRQPKETQYF
DNA: TGCGCCAGCAGTCGGCAGCCTAAAGAGACCCAGTACTTC

size: many
J: TRBJ2-7
D: TRBD1
V: TRBV27
CDR3: CASQISGTGPEQYF
DNA: TGTGCCAGCCAAATCTCCGGGACAGGGCCCGAGCAGTACTTC

size: many
J: TRBJ2-2
D: -
V: TRBV4-3
CDR3: CASSQDQGGELFF
DNA: TGCGCCAGCAGCCAAGATCAGGGCGGGGAGCTGTTTTTT

size: -
J: TRBJ2-5
D: -
V: TRBV7-9
CDR3: CASSLVASRETQYF
DNA: TGTGCCAGCAGCTTAGTCGCTAGCCGAGAGACCCAGTACTTC

size: many
J: TRBJ2-3
D: TRBD2
V: TRBV7-9
CDR3: CASSSEWRESGDTQYF
DNA: TGTGCCAGCAGCTCTGAGTGGCGGGAGAGTGGTGATACGCAGTATTTT

size: many
J: TRBJ1-1
D: -
V: TRBV27
CDR3: CASSLSTLQAGTEAFF
DNA: TGTGCCAGCAGTTTATCGACTCTACAGGCCGGCACTGAAGCTTTCTTT

size: -
J: TRBJ1-1
D: -
V: TRBV6-1
CDR3: CASSSRRENTEAFF
DNA: TGTGCCAGCAGCTCCCGCCGGGAGAACACTGAAGCTTTCTTT

size: many
J: TRBJ1-2
D: -
V: TRBV7-2
CDR3: CASSPTANYGYTF
DNA: TGTGCCAGCAGCCCGACAGCTAACTATGGCTACACCTTC

size: few
J: TRBJ1-5
D: -
V: TRBV6-2/TRBV6-3
CDR3: CASSGTSNQPQHF
DNA: TGTGCCAGCAGCGGGACTAGCAATCAGCCCCAGCATTTT

size: many
J: TRBJ2-1
D: -
V: TRBV11-2
CDR3: CATQLRWGDGQFF
DNA: TGTGCCACCCAGCTTAGATGGGGTGACGGGCAGTTCTTC

size: many
J: TRBJ2-1
D: -
V: TRBV12-5
CDR3: CASGLGSASNEQFF
DNA: TGTGCTAGTGGTTTGGGCTCGGCGTCCAATGAGCAGTTCTTC